The clone carrying this TCR beta chain was found a few times. The antigen is unknown. Sequencing of cultured CD4+ T cell DNA used the Oncomine TCR Beta short-read assay. Investigators isolated genomic DNA from cultured CD4+ T cells. In TCRdb, the PCR reads were re-called with MiXCR into one record per CDR3 protein. The repertoire holds roughly 11,000 distinct CDR3 sequences, with around 26% as singletons. The CDR3 runs 12 residues. Germline V gene lookup returns CDR1 ENHRY and CDR2 SYGVKD. Germline trimming cut 10 bases from V and 3 bases from J; bases unmatched to any gene: 4. The sample is drawn from a study of vaccination and CD4 T cells after COVID-19. Across the whole study: The authors used overlapping spike peptides from SARS-CoV-2, HCoV-NL63, HCoV-OC43 and HCoV-229E to stimulate cells.

The treatment here: approximately nine-day PBMC culture with coronavirus spike peptide pools or control peptides (ViraFEST assay). An unexposed donor provided the CD4+ T cells, which were collected before the COVID-19 pandemic (2011-2018). The culture of around 2.2 million PBMCs per well included roughly 10 IU/ml IL-2 and about 9.9 ug/ml peptide pools. This receptor was identified in a human donor in good health. The sequencing input was CD4+ T cells from blood, cultured in vitro. This chain uses TRBV10-3 with TRBJ2-7; 9 nucleotides align to TRBD1. In DNA, the CDR3 is TGTGCCACTCAGGGACAGGGCTACGAGCAGTACTTC. Its protein product is CATQGQGYEQYF.